This is a list of T cell receptor beta chains from one sample in a study of T cells expressing NK-cell markers. Reanalyzing the 5' RACE reads, TCRdb keeps one entry per CDR3 protein, without DNA. The sample table sets out 150,000 or so distinct CDR3 sequences. The sequencing input was blood T cells: a sorted CD56 or NKG2C T cell subset, CD4+ or CD8+ T cells, or bulk PBMC T cells (not recorded which). The receptors come from a woman aged 45-65 years in good health. Each CDR3 is given with its conserved first and last residue.

>TRBV2|TRBJ2-1
CASSEAGAKVSYNEQFF
>TRBV7-6|TRBJ2-2
CASSLASGRGVGAGELFF
>TRBV12-3/TRBV12-4|TRBJ2-1
CASNPEGLVYYNEQFF
>TRBV5-5|TRBJ2-7
CASSLAADGTYEQYF
>TRBV10-1|TRBJ2-1
CASSLGLEYNEQFF
>TRBV7-9|TRBJ2-3
CASTEGLNTQYF
>TRBV12-3/TRBV12-4|TRBJ2-5
CASSLATSGAQETQYF
>TRBV7-9|TRBJ2-2
CASSPLAGVPTGELFF
>TRBV11-2|TRBJ2-2
CASSLGHHGSTGELFF
>TRBV6-5|TRBJ2-1
CASSYPGGNEQFF
>TRBV4-1|TRBJ1-6
CASSQQETGANSPLHF
>TRBV13|TRBJ2-1
CASSLDPSGIYNEQFF
>TRBV12-3/TRBV12-4|TRBJ2-1
CASTTSGRLDEQFF
>TRBV20-1|TRBJ1-5
CSAREPGQEGQPQHF
>TRBV20-1|TRBJ2-1
CSARDLKRLSYNEQFF
>TRBV15|TRBJ2-1
CATSRDRATEQFF
>TRBV7-9|TRBJ2-3
CASSMTSGDNTDTQYF
>TRBV2|TRBJ2-3
CASKFSGASTDTQYF
>TRBV6-5|TRBJ2-2
CASSQETSPGELFF
>TRBV21-1|TRBJ2-4
CASSKAQGTKNIQYF
>TRBV4-2|TRBJ1-2
CASSQDSDSVYGYTF
>TRBV7-9|TRBJ2-1
CASSLRGSLYNEQFF
>TRBV24-1|TRBJ2-1
CATSRLAGVSEQFF
>TRBV9|TRBJ2-3
CASSVEWAGGGDTQYF
>TRBV9|TRBJ2-3
CASSATSSGRGRNTQYF
>TRBV20-1|TRBJ2-1
CSAEAYRGAGARLSSYNEQFF
>TRBV3-1|TRBJ2-2
CASSQDPDGTGELFF
>TRBV5-1|TRBJ2-7
CASETGDGYEQYF
>TRBV2|TRBJ2-7
CASSPETSRKWEQYF
>TRBV6-4|TRBJ2-1
CASSRDHNEQFF
>TRBV5-1|TRBJ2-7
CASSLETGTNYEQYF
>TRBV12-5|TRBJ2-2
CASGNTGELFF
>TRBV20-1|TRBJ2-1
CSARDRRTVGDEQFF
>TRBV5-1|TRBJ2-7
CASSLESGGYEQYF
>TRBV5-1|TRBJ2-5
CASSLSPQGPQETQYF
>TRBV12-3/TRBV12-4|TRBJ2-7
CASSSEGLGDEQYF
>TRBV25-1|TRBJ1-2
CASRWDGDVTYGYTF
>TRBV4-1|TRBJ1-1
CASSPEPMNTEAFF
>TRBV7-8|TRBJ1-5
CASSLDLGSNQPQHF
>TRBV6-5|TRBJ2-1
CASMGVAGTGYNEQFF
>TRBV20-1|TRBJ2-2
CSAGQGASTGELFF
>TRBV7-9|TRBJ2-2
CATTHRDGELFF
>TRBV6-4|TRBJ2-1
CASSEGPLNEQFF
>TRBV24-1|TRBJ2-1
CATSDLSSGQNNEQFF
>TRBV12-3/TRBV12-4|TRBJ2-2
CASSLGGFANTGELFF
>TRBV28|TRBJ2-1
CASSHPGTSGHPLLQDEQFF
>TRBV5-1|TRBJ2-1
CASSPTGDSSYNEQFF
>TRBV19|TRBJ2-1
CASSPNVEGINEQFF
>TRBV4-2|TRBJ1-6
CASSQVTSSYNSPLHF
>TRBV20-1|TRBJ2-5
CSARASPGTSGVYQETQYF
>TRBV4-2|TRBJ2-1
CASSHLSRGIDNEQFF